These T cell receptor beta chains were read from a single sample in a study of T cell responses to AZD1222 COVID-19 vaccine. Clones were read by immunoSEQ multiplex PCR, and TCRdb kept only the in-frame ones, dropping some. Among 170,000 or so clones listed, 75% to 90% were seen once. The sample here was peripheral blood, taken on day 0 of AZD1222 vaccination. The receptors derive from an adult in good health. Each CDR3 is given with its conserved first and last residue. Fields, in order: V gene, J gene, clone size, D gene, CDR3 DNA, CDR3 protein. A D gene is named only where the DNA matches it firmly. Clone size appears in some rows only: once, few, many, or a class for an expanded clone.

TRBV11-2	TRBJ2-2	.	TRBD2	TGTGCCAGCAGCCGGGGACTAGCGGGAGGCACCGGGGAGCTGTTTTTT	CASSRGLAGGTGELFF
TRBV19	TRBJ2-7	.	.	TGTGCCAGTAAAAGACAGACTACGGACTACGAGCAGTACTTC	CASKRQTTDYEQYF
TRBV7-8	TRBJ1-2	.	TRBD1	TGTGCCAGCAGCTTAATTGTAACAGGGGCCAAAGGGGGAAAATATGGCTACACCTTC	CASSLIVTGAKGGKYGYTF
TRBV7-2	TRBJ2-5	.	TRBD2	TGTGCCAGCAGCTCCTGGGGGACTAGCGGGAGGGTTAGGGAGACCCAGTACTTC	CASSSWGTSGRVRETQYF
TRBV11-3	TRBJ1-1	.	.	TGTGCCAGCAGCACCACGAAGATGCCCGGCAGGGGAAATCAAGCTTTCTTT	CASSTTKMPGRGNQAFF
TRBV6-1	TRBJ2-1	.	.	TGTGCCAGCAGTGAAGCGGACGAGAACAATGAGCAGTTCTTC	CASSEADENNEQFF
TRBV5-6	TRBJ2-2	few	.	TGTGCCAGCAGCCCCGTCCGGGACCGAACTGGGGAGCTGTTTTTT	CASSPVRDRTGELFF
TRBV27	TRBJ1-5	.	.	TGTGCCAGCAGGGCTTCCGACAGGTCACCTCAGCCCCAGCATTTT	CASRASDRSPQPQHF
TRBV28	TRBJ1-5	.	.	TGTGCCAGCAGGGGCGGGGGGAATCAGCCCCAGCATTTT	CASRGGGNQPQHF
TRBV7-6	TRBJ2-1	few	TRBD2	TGTGCCAGCAGCTTAGAGGGGACTAGCGGGCCCCGGAATGAGCAGTTCTTC	CASSLEGTSGPRNEQFF
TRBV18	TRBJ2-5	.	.	TGTGCCAGCTCACCACTCCCAGGAACCCCCCAAGAGACCCAGTACTTC	CASSPLPGTPQETQYF
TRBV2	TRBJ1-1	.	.	TGTGCCAGCAGGGGACACAGCGTAAACACTGAAGCTTTCTTT	CASRGHSVNTEAFF
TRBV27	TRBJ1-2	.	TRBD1	TGTGCCAGCAGTAACAGACAGGGACACTATGGCTACACCTTC	CASSNRQGHYGYTF
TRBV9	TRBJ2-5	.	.	TGTGCCAGCAGCGAGGGGACACTCCTCCAAGAGACCCAGTACTTC	CASSEGTLLQETQYF
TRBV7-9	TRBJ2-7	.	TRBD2	TGTGCCAGCAGCGGAACGACTAGCGGGATTAAGACCCCCTACGAGCAGTACTTC	CASSGTTSGIKTPYEQYF
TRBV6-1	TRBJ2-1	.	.	TGTGCCAGCAGTGATCGGTCTATCTACTCCTACAATGAGCAGTTCTTC	CASSDRSIYSYNEQFF
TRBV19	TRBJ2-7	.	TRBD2	TGTGCCAGTAGTATAGTAGGGTTCAGCGGGAGTATCCCCTACGAGCAGTACTTC	CASSIVGFSGSIPYEQYF
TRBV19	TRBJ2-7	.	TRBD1	TGTGCCAGTAGCACGGACAGGGGAGGCTACGAGCAGTACTTC	CASSTDRGGYEQYF
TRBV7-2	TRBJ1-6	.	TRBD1	TGTGCCAGCAGCTTCCGCCTGCTGGGACAGGGAGGCAATTCACCCCTCCACTTT	CASSFRLLGQGGNSPLHF
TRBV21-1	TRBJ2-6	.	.	.	CASSLKDSQGVGSGANVLTF
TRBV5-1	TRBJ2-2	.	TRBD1	TGCGCCAGCCAGGGGGCGCTGACCGGGGAGCTGTTTTTT	CASQGALTGELFF
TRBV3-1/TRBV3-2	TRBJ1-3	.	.	TGTGCCAGCAGCAAGGTCCAGTTCTCTGGAAACACCATATATTTT	CASSKVQFSGNTIYF
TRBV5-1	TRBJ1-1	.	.	TGCGCCAGCAGCTTGCGGCAGGTGGGGGCTGAAGCTTTCTTT	CASSLRQVGAEAFF
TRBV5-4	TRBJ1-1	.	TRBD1	TGTGCCAGCAGCTGGGGACAGGGGAAAGTGAACACTGAAGCTTTCTTT	CASSWGQGKVNTEAFF
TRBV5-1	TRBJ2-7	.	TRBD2	TGCGCCAGCAGCGCGACTAGCGGGAGCTACGAGCAGTACTTC	CASSATSGSYEQYF
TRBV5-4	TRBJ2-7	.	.	TGTGCCAGCAGCCGTGGGTCTTTAAGGGACGAGCAGTACTTC	CASSRGSLRDEQYF
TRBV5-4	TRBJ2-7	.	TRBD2	TGTGCCAGCAGTTCGGGACTAGCGGGAGTCTACGAGCAGTACTTC	CASSSGLAGVYEQYF
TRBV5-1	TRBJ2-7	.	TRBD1	TGCGCCAGCAGCTTAACCGGGACAGGGCTTAGAGAGCAGTACTTC	CASSLTGTGLREQYF
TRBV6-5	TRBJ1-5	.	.	TGTGCCAGCAGAAACAATCAGCCCCAGCATTTT	CASRNNQPQHF